This T cell receptor beta chain emerged from a study of naive and memory T cell subsets. This clonotype was seen only a few times. A UMI-containing oligonucleotide was joined by 3' ligation to the TCR cDNA template. Four PCR rounds used nested alpha and beta constant region primers plus the SP2 primer. Alpha and beta constant region primers primed reverse transcription for blood and skin samples. One entry per CDR3 protein results from TCRdb running MiXCR on the 5' RACE reads. The repertoire holds around 30,000 distinct CDR3 sequences, with 16% as singletons. V lost 5 bases to trimming and J lost 5 bases, with 19 bases between them. The length of the CDR3 is 15 residues. The germline V gene has CDR1 MNHEY and CDR2 SVGAGI.

The clonotype was recovered from a female donor in good health. This chain connects TRBV6-5 to TRBJ2-7, with D perhaps matching TRBD2 (6 bases). Written as DNA, the CDR3 is TGTGCCAGCAGTCCGCGGGACCCGGGGTACAACGAGCAGTACTTC. Protein: CASSPRDPGYNEQYF.